These 29 T cell receptor beta chains were all obtained from the same sample, sequenced in a study of T cell repertoires in cytomegalovirus infection. TCRdb analysed the reads with MiXCR anew, one entry per CDR3 protein. The top ten hold 7.5% to 9% of the sample, which has under 800,000 distinct CDR3 sequences, about 24% seen once. The source material was CD8+ T cells from PBMCs. Every receptor here comes from a human donor in good health (CMV status not recorded). Some clones in this sample may be carry-over from other donors' samples.

This clonotype was seen a few times. This chain links TRBV7-8 with TRBJ2-3, with D perhaps TRBD2 (7 bases). The CDR3 loop spans 16 amino acids. V dropped 5 bases and J dropped 5 bases, with 20 bases sitting between them. The V gene's germline CDR1 is SGHVS and CDR2 FQNEAQ. CDR3 sequence reads: CASSLRGGGAVDTQYF. The CDR3, as DNA: TGTGCCAGCAGCCTTAGAGGGGGGGGGGCAGTAGATACGCAGTATTTT.

The chain links TRBV28 to TRBJ1-1; D remains unclear. The length of the CDR3 is 13 residues. The ends were cut back, 4 bases at V and 0 bases at J, with 6 bases in the middle. CDR1 and CDR2 from the germline V gene are MDHEN and SYDVKM. The CDR3 DNA reads as TGTGCCAGCAGTTCCGTAATGAACACTGAAGCTTTCTTT. The encoded protein is CASSSVMNTEAFF.

This sequence joins TRBV5-1 and TRBJ2-1; D remains ambiguous. This CDR3 is built from 12 residues. Germline V gene data show CDR1 as SGHRS and CDR2 as YFSETQ. Trimming shortened V by 2 bases and J by 7 bases, and 7 bases separated the two germline ends. The CDR3 protein is CASSFNLNEQFF. CDR3 DNA: TGCGCCAGCAGCTTTAACCTTAATGAGCAGTTCTTC.

The chain is built from TRBV2 and TRBJ2-7; D call uncertain. The CDR3 is 12 amino acids. Trimming left V 2 bases short and J 7 bases short, with 9 bases between. CDR1 is SNHLY, CDR2 FYNNEI, per germline. CDR3 amino acids: CASSEYRQEQYV. CDR3 bases: TGTGCCAGCAGTGAATACCGGCAAGAGCAGTACGTC.

V is TRBV7-8 and J is TRBJ1-2, with D uncertain. This CDR3 spans 13 amino acids. Trimming pared 4 bases from V and 7 bases from J, leaving 13 bases between. Germline CDR1 and CDR2: SGHVS and FQNEAQ. The CDR3 sequence: CASSSQTRAGYTF. In DNA, the CDR3 is TGTGCCAGCAGCTCCCAGACAAGGGCTGGCTACACCTTC. The variable domain in full, with the rest retrieved from reference TRBV7-8 and TRBJ1-2, is GAGVSQSPRYKVAKRGQDVALRCDPISGHVSLFWYQQALGQGPEFLTYFQNEAQLDKSGLPSDRFFAERPEGSVSTLKIQRTQQEDSAVYLCASSSQTRAGYTFGSGTRLTVV.

The V gene is TRBV20-1, the J gene TRBJ2-5, with D possibly TRBD1 on 6 matching bases. From germline, CDR1 is DFQATT and CDR2 SNEGSKA (reference sequence). V lost 4 bases, J lost 2 bases, and 14 bases lay in between. The CDR3 consists of 14 residues. DNA for the CDR3: TGCAGTGCTATACCATTGGGACAACAAGAGACCCAGTACTTC. Translated: CSAIPLGQQETQYF.

J is TRBJ1-5 and V is TRBV27, with D perhaps TRBD1 (5 bases). V lost 4 bases, J lost 6 bases, and 13 bases lay in between. Per the germline V gene, CDR1 is MNHEY and CDR2 is SMNVEV (reference sequence). The CDR3 sequence is 14 residues long. The CDR3 loop reads CASSYTGRSQPQHF. The CDR3 DNA follows: TGTGCCAGCAGTTATACAGGTCGCTCTCAGCCCCAGCATTTT.

V usage is TRBV14 and J usage is TRBJ1-2; weak D call: TRBD1 (5 bases). Germline values: CDR1 SGHDN, CDR2 FVKESK. The CDR3 consists of 17 residues. Trimming removed 3 bases from V and 8 bases from J, with 25 bases in between. CDR3 protein: CASSQSGLPSRARGYTF. CDR3 in DNA: TGTGCCAGCAGCCAGTCGGGACTCCCCTCGCGGGCTAGGGGCTACACCTTC.

The rearrangement joins TRBV5-1 to TRBJ1-2; D is unresolved. V gave up 0 bases and J gave up 2 bases, with 8 bases separating them. CDR1 and CDR2 (germline): SGHRS, YFSETQ. CDR3 length: 14 residues. CDR3 residues: CASSLAVRNYGYTF. CDR3 DNA sequence: TGCGCCAGCAGCTTGGCCGTTCGAAACTATGGCTACACCTTC.

The V call is TRBV29-1, the J call TRBJ2-2; 10 bases match TRBD1. This CDR3 region has 14 residues. Per the germline V gene, CDR1 is SQVTM and CDR2 is ANQGSEA. J gave up 5 bases and V 6 bases, and 6 bases lay outside the gene matches. CDR3 residues: CSVGRTGGTGELFF. CDR3 DNA sequence: TGCAGCGTCGGAAGGACAGGGGGGACCGGGGAGCTGTTTTTT.

This clonotype came up a few times. The V and J genes are TRBV20-1 and TRBJ2-7; the match to TRBD2 covers 12 bases. The CDR3 consists of 15 residues. J gave up 5 bases and V 0 bases, and 5 bases lay outside the gene matches. The germline V gene has CDR1 DFQATT and CDR2 SNEGSKA (reference sequence). This chain's CDR3 is CSARETSGGSNEQYF. Written as DNA, the CDR3 is TGCAGTGCTAGAGAAACTAGCGGGGGGTCAAACGAGCAGTACTTC.

The chain links TRBV14 to TRBJ1-1, with TRBD1 matching 8 bases. The J segment lost 1 base and the V segment lost 5 bases, leaving 3 bases of the junction unmatched. Germline V gene data show CDR1 as SGHDN and CDR2 as FVKESK. This CDR3 comprises 14 residues. The CDR3 is CASSTQGENTEAFF. The CDR3 bases are TGTGCCAGCAGCACACAGGGGGAGAACACTGAAGCTTTCTTT.

This clonotype was found a few times. This rearrangement joins TRBV28 to TRBJ1-5; 7 positions match TRBD1. The V segment lost 5 bases and the J segment 4 bases; nucleotides outside the gene matches: 8. The CDR3 has 15 residues. In germline, CDR1 is MDHEN, CDR2 SYDVKM. The CDR3 region is CASSPLGTENQPQHF. The CDR3 coding sequence is TGTGCCAGCAGTCCCCTGGGGACAGAAAATCAGCCCCAGCATTTT.

The CDR3 spells CASSEIDSVGEKLFF. The CDR3 nucleotides are TGTGCCAGCAGTGAAATTGACAGTGTCGGCGAAAAACTGTTTTTT. J is TRBJ1-4 and V is TRBV6-1; the D gene is possibly TRBD1 (5 bases). This CDR3 region has 15 residues. Germline values: CDR1 MNHNS, CDR2 SASEGT. Trimming cost V 2 bases and J 8 bases, with 15 bases left between them.

This clonotype was counted ten times or more. The chain recombines TRBV7-9 with TRBJ2-3, with TRBD2 identical over 14 bases. The V segment lost 7 bases and the J segment 0 bases; nucleotides outside the gene matches: 9. The germline CDR1 and CDR2 sequences are SEHNR and FQNEAQ (reference sequence). CDR3 length: 18 residues. CDR3 loop: CASTLGRLAGGSTDTQYF. CDR3 DNA sequence: TGTGCCAGCACCCTCGGTCGACTAGCGGGGGGGAGCACAGATACGCAGTATTTT.

This chain joins TRBV20-1 and TRBJ2-4; 8 bases fit TRBD2. This CDR3 has 13 residues. The ends lost 6 bases at V and 5 bases at J; junction bases unmatched: 6. Germline V gene sequence: CDR1 DFQATT, CDR2 SNEGSKA (reference sequence). In DNA, the CDR3 is TGCAGTGCGTTGGGACTAGTCGAAAACATTCAGTACTTC. Its protein is CSALGLVENIQYF.

This clonotype has a count of ten or more. The chain joins TRBV7-3 to TRBJ2-1, with 10 bases fitting TRBD2. V was pared by 5 bases and J by 1 base, with 5 bases of the junction left unmatched. The germline CDR1 and CDR2 sequences are SGHTA and FQGTGA. This CDR3 has 16 residues. CDR3 nucleotides: TGTGCCAGCAGCCAAGCGGGGGGGCCGTCCTACAATGAGCAGTTCTTC. Its translation: CASSQAGGPSYNEQFF.

The rearrangement uses TRBV2 and TRBJ1-1; D is unresolved. V lost 4 bases and J lost 1, with 7 bases in between. The CDR3 is 13 amino acids. CDR1 is SNHLY, CDR2 FYNNEI, per germline. The CDR3 DNA follows: TGTGCCAGCAGTGGCTTCGGGAACACTGAAGCTTTCTTT. Residues: CASSGFGNTEAFF.

The CDR3 bases are TGTGCCAGCACTGATGGACACACCTCGGACGAGACCCAGTACTTC. Its protein product is CASTDGHTSDETQYF. The J gene is TRBJ2-5, the V gene TRBV2; D perhaps matches TRBD1 (5 bases). CDR1 is SNHLY and CDR2 is FYNNEI in the germline V gene. The length of the CDR3 is 15 residues. Trimming removed 7 bases from V and 5 bases from J, with 20 bases in between.

This clonotype appeared a few times. The V call is TRBV29-1, the J call TRBJ2-1; no reliable D call. Trimming left V 1 base short and J 0 bases short, with 13 bases between. The CDR3 spans 16 residues. Germline V gene data show CDR1 as SQVTM and CDR2 as ANQGSEA. In DNA, the CDR3 is TGCAGCGTTGAAGGGGTAATATCTCTCTCCTACAATGAGCAGTTCTTC. It encodes CSVEGVISLSYNEQFF.

This clonotype was detected ten times or more. This sequence joins TRBV7-3 and TRBJ1-6; perhaps TRBD1 as D (6 bases). Germline V lookup: CDR1 SGHTA, CDR2 FQGTGA. Trimming took off 1 base at V and 10 bases at J, with 11 bases between the two ends. There are 14 residues in the CDR3. CDR3 region: CASSLIGGGSPLHF. CDR3 bases: TGTGCCAGCAGCTTAATAGGGGGAGGATCACCCCTCCACTTT.

In its sample, this clonotype was seen many times. The rearrangement uses TRBV7-6 and TRBJ2-1; TRBD2 matches at 10 bases. V lost 1 base to trimming and J lost 4 bases; unmatched junction nucleotides: 7. Per germline, CDR1 SGHVS and CDR2 FNYEAQ. CDR3 length equals 17 residues. The CDR3 region is CASSLVPLAGSYNEQFF. The CDR3 DNA is TGTGCCAGCAGCTTAGTCCCACTAGCGGGGAGTTACAATGAGCAGTTCTTC.

For this clonotype: One end of the junction fails to match germline, which may point to a read error. This chain links TRBV7-8 with TRBJ2-5; tentatively, D is TRBD1 or TRBD2 (5 bases each). The CDR3 sequence is 15 residues long. Germline loops: CDR1 SGHVS, CDR2 FQNEAQ. The CDR3, as DNA: TGTGTCAGCAGCTCAACGCAGGGCACGGGGGAGACCCAGTACTTC. Its translation: CVSSSTQGTGETQYF. Full variable domain (remainder filled in from reference TRBV7-8 and TRBJ2-5): GAGVSQSPRYKVAKRGQDVALRCDPISGHVSLFWYQQALGQGPEFLTYFQNEAQLDKSGLPSDRFFAERPEGSVSTLKIQRTQQEDSAVYLCVSSSTQGTGETQYFGPGTRLLVL.

The chain couples TRBV10-3 to TRBJ2-1; 7 bases align to TRBD2. Germline CDR1 is ENHRY and CDR2 is SYGVKD. The CDR3 is 13 amino acids. V lost 10 bases and J lost 0; bases outside the gene matches: 3. CDR3 region: CATWGGSYNEQFF. The CDR3, as DNA: TGTGCCACCTGGGGGGGCTCCTACAATGAGCAGTTCTTC.

In regard to this clonotype: An end of the junction differs from the germline gene, which may be a read error. The chain combines TRBV28 with TRBJ1-1, with 7 bases matching TRBD1. CDR3 size: 15 residues. CDR1 and CDR2 (germline): MDHEN, SYDVKM. CDR3 sequence reads: CASSQDRVLNTKAFF. The CDR3 DNA reads TGTGCCAGCAGTCAAGACAGGGTGTTGAACACTAAAGCTTTCTTT. The full variable domain, rest sourced from reference TRBV28 and TRBJ1-1, is DVKVTQSSRYLVKRTGEKVFLECVQDMDHENMFWYRQDPGLGLRLIYFSYDVKMKEKGDIPEGYSVSREKKERFSLILESASTNQTSMYLCASSQDRVLNTKAFFGQGTRLTVV.

The gene calls are TRBV5-1 and TRBJ2-5; 7 bases map to TRBD2. Per germline, CDR1 SGHRS and CDR2 YFSETQ. This CDR3 is 14 amino acids long. Trimming cost V 5 bases and J 4 bases; bases outside gene matches: 8. The CDR3 loop reads CASRASGYLETQYF. CDR3 nucleotide sequence: TGCGCCAGCAGGGCTAGCGGATACCTAGAGACCCAGTACTTC.

Note on this clonotype: This may be a read error, as it is one base from a much larger clone. The chain employs TRBV28 and TRBJ2-1; TRBD1 matches 11 bases. The CDR3 has 17 residues. CDR1 is MDHEN, CDR2 SYDVKM, per germline. CDR3 DNA: TGTGCCAACAGTACCGGCAGGACAGGGGGCCGGTACAATGAGCAGTTCTTC. Translating it yields CANSTGRTGGRYNEQFF.

CDR3 DNA sequence: TGCAGTGCTAGAGATAAAGCGGACAATGAGCAGTTCTTC. As protein: CSARDKADNEQFF. The J gene is TRBJ2-1, the V gene TRBV20-1, with D maybe TRBD2 (5 bases). The V gene's germline CDR1 is DFQATT and CDR2 SNEGSKA (reference sequence). The CDR3 spans 13 residues. V lost 0 bases to trimming and J lost 5 bases, with 8 bases between them.

The V gene is TRBV6-2 or TRBV6-3, the J gene TRBJ2-7, with D possibly TRBD1 on 6 matching bases. This CDR3 has 14 amino acids. Germline CDR1 MNHEY, CDR2 SVGEGT. V dropped 6 bases and J dropped 5 bases, with 17 bases sitting between them. The CDR3 DNA reads TGTGCCAGCAGCCCCCCACAGGGTATTCACGAGCAGTACGTC. It specifies CASSPPQGIHEQYV.